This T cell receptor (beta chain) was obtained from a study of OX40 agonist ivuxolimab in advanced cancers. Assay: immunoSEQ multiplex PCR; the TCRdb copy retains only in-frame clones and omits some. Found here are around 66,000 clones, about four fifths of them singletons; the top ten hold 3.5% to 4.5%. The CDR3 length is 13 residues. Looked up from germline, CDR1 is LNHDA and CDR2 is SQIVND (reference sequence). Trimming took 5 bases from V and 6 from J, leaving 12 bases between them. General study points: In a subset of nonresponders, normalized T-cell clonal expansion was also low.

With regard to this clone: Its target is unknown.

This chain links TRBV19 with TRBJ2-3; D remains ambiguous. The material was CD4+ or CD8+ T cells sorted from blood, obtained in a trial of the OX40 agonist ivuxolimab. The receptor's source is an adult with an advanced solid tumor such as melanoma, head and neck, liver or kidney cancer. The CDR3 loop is CASSYATGDTQYF. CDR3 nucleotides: TGTGCCAGTAGTTATGCCACCGGCGATACGCAGTATTTT.